Described below is a single TCR beta chain sequence and its context. This clonotype was found a few times. Which antigen it targets is not known. One base away there is no much larger clone; base qualities are not given. Receptors were amplified or captured by multiplex PCR. The sample was run on an Illumina HiSeq 4000. CDR3 regions were amplified by Arm-PCR with iRepertoire HTBI primers to construct TCR beta libraries. Before sequencing, the PCR products went through gel purification. The original methods were these. A total of under 80 TRBV and 14 TRBJ segments were identified across samples and were used for gene usage analysis of CDR3 amino acid clonotypes. Filtered high-quality paired reads were merged into contigs using COPE and FqMerger. BLAST was used to align contigs to the IMGT TRBV, TRBD and TRBJ reference genes, and CDR3 was defined following IMGT. Clonotypes above 0.1% frequency were classified as highly expanded clones. Repertoire diversity was measured by Shannon entropy, and V-J evenness by the Gini coefficient. A clonotype found in more than one individual was treated as public. TCRdb reanalyzed the raw reads on its own, using fastp at Q25 for trimming and MiXCR for clone calling, and kept in-frame beta chains. Each entry merges the rows of one CDR3 protein and shows their most common DNA and genes. For this entry, the V and J calls and clone size follow TCRdb and not the study's own pipeline. The sample table contains about 430,000 distinct CDR3 sequences; only one count was recorded for approximately 22% of them. The ten largest clones represent around 15% of the sample.

The time point label here, explained by the study, means: persistent/refractory GD, antithyroid drugs over 5 years with positive TRAb. RNA was extracted from PBMCs in TRIzol for both TCR sequencing and RNA sequencing. Graves' disease was diagnosed according to American Thyroid Association guidelines. Recruitment of patients was carried out at an endocrinology department in Xi'an, China. From each patient, 8 to 10 milliliters of peripheral blood was collected into an EDTA anticoagulant tube. Ficoll Paque Plus density gradient separation was used to isolate PBMCs, and no additional T cell sorting was done. An Agilent 2100 Bioanalyzer and agarose gel were used to assess RNA quality, and a NanoDrop 2000 was used to measure RNA concentration. This sample is drawn from a study of regulatory T cells in long-lasting Graves disease (TCRdb year 2021). Broadly, across the study: Persistent Graves' disease was defined as antithyroid drug treatment for over 5 years with persistently positive TSH receptor autoantibodies. Peripheral blood TCR sequencing and RNA sequencing compared persistent Graves' disease patients with newly diagnosed Graves' disease patients. The study took place in China and was registered as a clinical trial. On average, persistent Graves' disease patients in the clinical cohort had been on antithyroid drugs for approximately ten years. A total of around 33 samples underwent TCR sequencing, from 13 patients with persistent Graves' disease and approximately 20 patients with newly diagnosed Graves' disease.

Via the germline V gene, CDR1 is SNHLY and CDR2 FYNNEI. Deletion took 6 bases off V and 2 bases off J, with a span of 12 bases between the germline ends. The cysteine opens and the phenylalanine closes a CDR3 of 14 amino acids. Left in the record is the CDR3 DNA by itself, 42 bases read in frame from the first base. The full study reports these points: Persistent Graves' disease patients showed lower TCR Shannon entropy and fewer highly expanded clones than newly diagnosed patients, suggesting clonal expansion. The authors noted that the small sample size was a limitation that may lower accuracy. Because the primary lesion, thyroid tissue, could not be accessed, the study looked at peripheral blood alone. Preferential use of TRBV28, TRBJ1-2 and TRBJ2-5 was observed in persistent disease, whereas TRBV20-1 and TRBJ2-1 were favored in newly diagnosed disease. Only the TCR beta chain was sequenced and analyzed. More public clonotypes were shared among persistent patients (under 3,000) than among newly diagnosed patients (over 900).

The receptor comes from a female donor with Graves disease. Sequencing was performed on peripheral blood mononuclear cells (PBMCs), taken when the disease was refractory, from a patient treated with antithyroid drugs. The V and J genes are TRBV2 and TRBJ2-3; TRBD2 is a weak D gene call, 6 bases matching. The nucleotides are TGTGCCAGCAGACTTAGCGGCTACACAGATACGCAGTATTTT. The translation is CASRLSGYTDTQYF.